This T cell receptor (beta chain) was profiled in a study of blood T cell repertoires in COVID-19. Study-wide background: COVID-19 samples collected from the United States, Italy and Spain covered acute and convalescent phases. PBMCs, B-cell-depleted T cells, or T cells were the source of the cDNA or gDNA that made up the material.

Here immunoSEQ multiplex PCR was the method, and the copy in TCRdb shows in-frame clones only, minus some. The repertoire holds fewer than 250,000 clones, with roughly four fifths as singletons. The V segment lost 4 bases and the J segment 2 bases; nucleotides outside the gene matches: 9. The CDR3 has 16 residues. CDR1 and CDR2 from the germline V gene are SGHTS and YDEGEE. The sequence was collected from a woman in her 70s with acute or convalescent COVID-19. The J gene is TRBJ1-3, the V gene TRBV5-8; the match to TRBD1 covers 7 bases. Sequenced material: peripheral blood. The CDR3 here is CASSPNNRGAGNTIYF. DNA for the CDR3: TGTGCCAGCAGCCCGAACAACAGGGGTGCTGGAAACACCATATATTTT.